The rows below give T cell receptor beta chains drawn from one sample of a study of shared clonotypes between healthy human individuals. Clones were sequenced by immunoSEQ multiplex PCR, and TCRdb holds only the in-frame ones, with some missing. Among around 2,000,000 clones listed, over 85% were seen once. Sequencing used naive CD4+ T cells sorted from blood. These receptors all stem from a man aged 18-30 years in good health. Each CDR3 is given with its conserved first and last residue. A D gene is named only where the DNA matches it firmly. Clone size, where shown, is once, few, many, or a class for clones that have expanded.

cdr3_aa cdr3_nt j_call d_call v_call clone_size
CASSSVKSYEQYF TGTGCCAGCAGCAGCGTAAAATCCTACGAGCAGTACTTC TRBJ2-7 . TRBV7-9 .
CASSQDSGGASGYEQYF TGCGCCAGCAGCCAAGACAGCGGGGGGGCCTCCGGCTACGAGCAGTACTTC TRBJ2-7 TRBD2 TRBV4-1 .
CASSPQSLGLEEKLFF TGTGCCAGCTCACCACAAAGCCTAGGGTTAGAGGAAAAACTGTTTTTT TRBJ1-4 . TRBV18 .
CASEVGYTF TGTGCCAGCGAGGTCGGCTACACCTTC TRBJ1-2 . TRBV21-1 .
CASSLRWDSYEQYF TGTGCCAGCAGCTTGAGGTGGGACTCCTACGAGCAGTACTTC TRBJ2-7 . TRBV5-6 .
CASSLSSGAYNEQFF TGTGCCAGCAGCTTGAGTAGCGGGGCTTACAATGAGCAGTTCTTC TRBJ2-1 TRBD2 TRBV5-4 .
CASSEGFTGELFF TGCGCCAGCAGCGAGGGTTTCACCGGGGAGCTGTTTTTT TRBJ2-2 . TRBV10-1 .
CASSRDFDTLLNYGYTF TGTGCCAGCAGCCGAGACTTTGACACCTTATTGAACTATGGCTACACCTTC TRBJ1-2 . TRBV2 .
CARRGVDNYGYTF TGCGCCAGGAGGGGGGTTGATAACTATGGCTACACCTTC TRBJ1-2 . TRBV10-1 .
CASSANPTGTANTEAFF TGCGCCAGCAGTGCCAATCCTACCGGGACAGCGAACACTGAAGCTTTCTTT TRBJ1-1 TRBD1 TRBV5-1 once
CAIMSSGPQETQYF TGTGCCATCATGTCTAGCGGGCCTCAAGAGACCCAGTACTTC TRBJ2-5 TRBD2 TRBV10-3 .
CASSLGRQGHF TGTGCCAGCAGTTTGGGGAGACAGGGGCATTTT TRBJ2-3 TRBD1 TRBV28 few
CAWSVLRGRDTQYF TGTGCCTGGAGTGTTCTGCGGGGGCGAGATACGCAGTATTTT TRBJ2-3 . TRBV30 .
CAISELGVRGTDTQYF TGTGCCATCAGTGAGCTCGGGGTCCGAGGCACAGATACGCAGTATTTT TRBJ2-3 . TRBV10-3 once
CAWSVLSYEQYF TGTGCCTGGAGTGTACTTAGCTACGAGCAGTACTTC TRBJ2-7 . TRBV30 .
CSVGRDSGYNEQFF TGCAGCGTCGGCCGGGACTCTGGCTACAATGAGCAGTTCTTC TRBJ2-1 . TRBV29-1 .
CATSGTPYNEQFF TGTGCCACCTCCGGGACACCCTACAATGAGCAGTTCTTC TRBJ2-1 . TRBV10-3 .
CASILRQETQYF TGTGCCAGCATCCTCAGGCAAGAGACCCAGTACTTC TRBJ2-5 . TRBV2 .
CASSAPSGNVADTQYF TGCGCCAGCAGCGCCCCCAGCGGGAATGTGGCAGATACGCAGTATTTT TRBJ2-3 TRBD2 TRBV5-1 .
CSARRGEQYF TGCAGTGCTAGAAGGGGTGAGCAGTACTTC TRBJ2-7 . TRBV20-1 .
CASSLLTGGETQYF TGTGCCAGCAGCCTACTCACAGGGGGAGAGACCCAGTACTTC TRBJ2-5 TRBD1 TRBV7-9 .
CASSLTTSGANVLTF TGCGCCAGCAGCTTGACAACGTCTGGGGCCAACGTCCTGACTTTC TRBJ2-6 . TRBV5-1 .
CAWSGQGAGQETQYF TGTGCCTGGAGTGGACAGGGGGCCGGGCAAGAGACCCAGTACTTC TRBJ2-5 TRBD1 TRBV30 .
CASSSPGQATRGYTF TGTGCCAGCAGTTCTCCGGGACAGGCTACTCGAGGCTACACCTTC TRBJ1-2 TRBD1 TRBV28 .
CASSRGGISDEQYF TGTGCCAGCAGTCGAGGGGGAATTAGCGACGAGCAGTACTTC TRBJ2-7 . TRBV6-5 .
CASRVATGGGNTIYF TGTGCCAGTAGAGTCGCAACAGGGGGGGGAAACACCATATATTTT TRBJ1-3 TRBD1 TRBV19 .